This T cell receptor (beta chain) was sequenced during a study of blood T cell repertoires in COVID-19. The method was immunoSEQ multiplex PCR; TCRdb's version includes in-frame clones alone and lacks a portion of them. The repertoire holds roughly 100,000 clones, with roughly nine tenths as singletons. This TCR derives from a human donor in a cohort sampled during active COVID-19. Specimen: peripheral blood.

DNA for the CDR3: TGTGCCAGCAGTGCAATACAGGGCGGTGAAGCTTTCTTT. It yields the protein CASSAIQGGEAFF. The gene calls are TRBV12-3 or TRBV12-4 and TRBJ1-1, with a weak D call TRBD1 (6 bases). The CDR3 has 13 residues. V dropped 5 bases and J dropped 7 bases, with 14 bases sitting between them.